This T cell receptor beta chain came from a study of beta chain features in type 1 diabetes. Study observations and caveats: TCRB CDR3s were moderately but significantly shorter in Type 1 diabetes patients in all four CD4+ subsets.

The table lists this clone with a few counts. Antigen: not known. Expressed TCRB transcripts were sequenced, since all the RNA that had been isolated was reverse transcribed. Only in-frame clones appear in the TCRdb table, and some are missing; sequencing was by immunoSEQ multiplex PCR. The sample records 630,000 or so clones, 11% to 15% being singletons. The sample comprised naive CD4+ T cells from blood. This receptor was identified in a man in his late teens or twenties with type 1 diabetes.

The CDR3 DNA follows: TGCAGTGCTAGCCCGTGGGACGAGCAGTACTTC. Its translation: CSASPWDEQYF. The J gene is TRBJ2-7, the V gene TRBV20-1; D unclear. The V end was cut by 3 bases, the J end by 5 bases, with 8 bases between. The CDR3 runs 11 residues. The germline V gene has CDR1 DFQATT and CDR2 SNEGSKA (reference sequence).